This passage covers 28 T cell receptor beta chains from one sample sequenced in a study of beta chain features in type 1 diabetes (dated by TCRdb to the late 2010s). Libraries came from the immunoSEQ multiplex PCR assay. The entire amount of isolated RNA was reverse transcribed using the High Capacity cDNA Reverse Transcription Kit, so the sequenced TCRB transcripts were expressed ones. TCRdb holds this immuneACCESS table with in-frame rearrangements only. Some clones are missing; in checked studies, unresolved V genes explain under half, and the rest has no known cause. The sample table records fewer than 900,000 clones; about a sixth of these occur just once. Jointly, the top ten make up 0.02% to 0.025% of the sample. Source material: naive CD4+ T cells from blood. The meaning of the sample's cell subset or site label: true naive CD4+ T cells. The receptors derive from a woman between 18 and 29 years old in good health.

The genes are TRBV19 and TRBJ2-1; 7 bases align to TRBD1. The CDR3 has 16 residues. The junction had 7 bases not matched to a gene; V was cut back by 5 bases and J by 0 bases. Germline values: CDR1 LNHDA, CDR2 SQIVND (reference sequence). CDR3: CASSPGQEPSYNEQFF. DNA of the CDR3: TGTGCCAGTAGTCCCGGACAGGAACCCTCCTACAATGAGCAGTTCTTC.

The sample holds a few counts of this clone. The chain links TRBV27 to TRBJ1-1, with 8 bases matching TRBD1. With 3 bases clipped from V and 5 bases from J, the junction kept 5 bases outside the gene matches. The CDR3 consists of 14 residues. Per germline, CDR1 MNHEY and CDR2 SMNVEV (reference sequence). CDR3 residues: CASSFRGLRTEAFF. CDR3 DNA: TGTGCCAGCAGTTTCAGGGGGCTTCGGACTGAAGCTTTCTTT.

This clone came up a few times. The chain has TRBV4-3 and TRBJ2-3, with D unresolved. V was trimmed by 4 bases and J by 4 bases, leaving 12 bases between them. CDR3 size: 14 residues. CDR1 and CDR2 from the germline V gene are LGHNA and YSLEER. CDR3 DNA: TGCGCCAGCAGCCGTACAGAGTTGGCAGATACGCAGTATTTT. Translation: CASSRTELADTQYF.

This rearrangement joins TRBV27 to TRBJ2-2; TRBD2 matches at 9 bases. Trimming took 2 bases from V and 6 from J; bases not matched to a gene: 7. This CDR3 spans 16 amino acids. Per the germline V gene, CDR1 is MNHEY and CDR2 is SMNVEV (reference sequence). The CDR3 sequence is CASSLLAGRNPGELFF. DNA for the CDR3: TGTGCCAGCAGTTTACTAGCGGGAAGGAATCCCGGGGAGCTGTTTTTT.

CDR3 region: CASSKVEGLAGEQYF. The CDR3 DNA is TGTGCCAGCAGCAAAGTGGAGGGACTAGCGGGCGAGCAGTACTTC. This rearrangement joins TRBV21-1 to TRBJ2-7; TRBD2, as called in the table, went unchecked against the DNA. TRBV21-1 is a known pseudogene. This CDR3 is built from 15 residues.

This clone was counted a few times. The rearrangement uses TRBV6-4 and TRBJ2-4; D not resolved. The CDR3 has 13 amino acids. Germline loops: CDR1 MRHNA, CDR2 SNTAGT. Trimming pared 3 bases from V and 1 base from J, leaving 4 bases between. In DNA form, the CDR3 reads TGTGCCAGCAGTGAGGGGGCCAAAAACATTCAGTACTTC. Residues: CASSEGAKNIQYF.

This chain uses TRBV6-6 with TRBJ2-1; possible D gene TRBD1, 6 bases. Germline CDR1 and CDR2: MNHNY and SVGAGI (reference sequence). V dropped 5 bases and J dropped 0 bases, with 14 bases sitting between them. The CDR3 consists of 16 residues. The CDR3 sequence is CASSPRQASSYNEQFF. In DNA form, the CDR3 reads TGTGCCAGCAGTCCACGACAGGCCAGCTCCTACAATGAGCAGTTCTTC.

This clone was seen only a few times. The CDR3 nucleotides read TGTGCCAGCAGTTTATCCCCCTCTGGGGCCAACGTCCTGACTTTC. Translation: CASSLSPSGANVLTF. J is TRBJ2-6 and V is TRBV28, with D hard to call. The ends were cut back, 1 base at V and 0 bases at J, with 4 bases in the middle. The CDR3 runs to 15 residues. CDR1 and CDR2 from the germline V gene are MDHEN and SYDVKM.

The V gene is TRBV9, the J gene TRBJ1-4; D is ambiguous. The V end lost 4 bases, the J end lost 4 bases, and 11 bases lay between the germline ends. Germline CDR1 and CDR2: SGDLS and YYNGEE. CDR3 size: 14 residues. The CDR3 DNA sequence: TGTGCCAGCAGCACTTCGACCCATAATGAAAAACTGTTTTTT. This gives the protein CASSTSTHNEKLFF.

This clone was counted only a few times. Other nucleotide sequences in the sample specify the same CDR3. The chain joins TRBV5-1 to TRBJ2-7; TRBD2 aligns across 7 bases. The CDR3 sequence is 14 residues long. V was clipped by 0 bases and J by 0 bases; unmatched bases: 0. The germline CDR1 and CDR2 sequences are SGHRS and YFSETQ. In DNA, the CDR3 is TGCGCCAGCAGCTTGGGCGGGAGCTCCTACGAGCAGTACTTC. This codes for CASSLGGSSYEQYF.

This chain uses TRBV29-1 with TRBJ2-7; 14 bases fit TRBD2. The CDR3 runs 15 residues. CDR1 and CDR2 from the germline V gene are SQVTM and ANQGSEA. V dropped 4 bases and J dropped 6; count of bases not matched to a gene: 8. For the CDR3, the DNA is TGCAGCGTTGCGAGACTAGCGGGAGGGCGAGGCGAGCAGTACTTC. Protein product: CSVARLAGGRGEQYF.

V usage is TRBV10-2 and J usage is TRBJ2-7, with 8 nucleotides matching TRBD1. The CDR3 is 14 amino acids. Germline V lookup: CDR1 WSHSY, CDR2 SAAADI. V gave up 4 bases and J gave up 1 base; unmatched junction bases: 3. DNA for the CDR3: TGCGCCAGCAGTGGGACAGGGCGTTCCTACGAGCAGTACTTC. Translated, it gives CASSGTGRSYEQYF.

The gene calls are TRBV28 and TRBJ2-1; maybe TRBD1 (6 bases). Looked up from germline, CDR1 is MDHEN and CDR2 is SYDVKM. V was cut by 7 bases and J by 8 bases, with 30 bases left in between. This CDR3 is 18 amino acids long. The DNA of the CDR3 is TGTGCCAGCAAAGGGGACATGAGGGGCTTAAATGTCTGGGATGAGCAGTTCTTC. This encodes CASKGDMRGLNVWDEQFF.

The chain uses TRBV15 and TRBJ2-3; the D is unclear. The CDR3 contains 15 residues. Deletions cut 0 bases from V and 4 bases from J, with 11 bases between. Germline loops: CDR1 LNHNV, CDR2 YYDKDF (reference sequence). CDR3 DNA sequence: TGTGCCACCAGCAGAGACCCAAAATTCTCAGATACGCAGTATTTT. Translated: CATSRDPKFSDTQYF.

The J gene is TRBJ2-7, the V gene TRBV7-9; 7 bases fit TRBD2. This CDR3 has 14 amino acids. Trimming at V came to 6 bases and at J to 2 bases, leaving 7 bases not matched to a gene. Germline values: CDR1 SEHNR, CDR2 FQNEAQ (reference sequence). CDR3 coding DNA: TGTGCCAGCAGTCCAGCGGGAAGAACCTACGAGCAGTACTTC. Its protein is CASSPAGRTYEQYF.

Concerning this clone: Other DNA sequences in the sample encode the same CDR3. The V and J genes are TRBV28 and TRBJ2-6; D ambiguous. There are 13 residues in the CDR3. V lost 6 bases, J lost 0 bases, and 3 bases lay in between. Germline CDR1 MDHEN, CDR2 SYDVKM. CDR3 DNA: TGTGCCAGCAGCGACTCTGGGGCCAACGTCCTGACTTTC. Its protein is CASSDSGANVLTF.

This clone has only a few counts. The chain recombines TRBV7-8 with TRBJ1-1; 7 nucleotides agree with TRBD1. The V gene's germline CDR1 is SGHVS and CDR2 FQNEAQ. Losses at the gene ends were 0 bases for V and 7 bases for J; bases not matched to a gene: 11. CDR3 length: 16 residues. The CDR3 reads CASSLAMTPPGGEAFF. Here the CDR3 DNA reads TGTGCCAGCAGCTTAGCTATGACTCCTCCAGGGGGTGAAGCTTTCTTT.

J is TRBJ2-1 and V is TRBV13, with TRBD1 matching 10 bases. There are 17 residues in the CDR3. V shed 5 bases, J shed 4 bases, and the junction held 11 bases outside the gene matches. From germline, CDR1 is PRHDT and CDR2 FYEKMQ (reference sequence). The CDR3: CASSPKLRDRGYNEQFF. Here the CDR3 DNA reads TGTGCCAGCAGCCCAAAACTCCGGGACAGGGGATACAATGAGCAGTTCTTC.

This clone was counted only a few times. The chain has TRBV19 and TRBJ2-5; D gene ambiguous. CDR1 is LNHDA and CDR2 is SQIVND in the germline V gene (reference sequence). This CDR3 contains 16 residues. Between the trimmed V and J ends, which lost 6 bases and 3 bases, there was a span of 20 bases. Here the CDR3 DNA reads TGTGCCAGTAGGGGCCTAATTGGTGTAACAGAAGAGACCCAGTACTTC. It is translated as CASRGLIGVTEETQYF.

With respect to this clone: This CDR3 is also generated by other DNA sequences in the sample. The V and J genes are TRBV28 and TRBJ2-1; D ambiguous. This CDR3 is 12 amino acids long. Germline CDR1 and CDR2: MDHEN and SYDVKM. The ends were cut back, 6 bases at V and 3 bases at J, with 6 bases in the middle. The CDR3 DNA follows: TGTGCCAGCAGCCTGGTCTACAATGAGCAGTTCTTC. This gives the protein CASSLVYNEQFF.

J is TRBJ2-2 and V is TRBV2, with D possibly being TRBD1 (5 bases). Germline CDR1 reads SNHLY; CDR2 reads FYNNEI. The CDR3 loop spans 14 amino acids. The germline V and J ends were trimmed by 5 bases and 5 bases, with 12 bases remaining between them. The CDR3, as DNA: TGTGCCAGCAGTAGGACACGCAAAACCGGGGAGCTGTTTTTT. Translated, it gives CASSRTRKTGELFF.

The J gene is TRBJ2-7, the V gene TRBV7-2, with 8 bases fitting TRBD2. There are 15 residues in the CDR3. V lost 2 bases, J lost 5 bases, and 8 bases stayed unmatched. Germline assignment: CDR1 SGHTA and CDR2 FQGNSA. DNA of the CDR3: TGTGCCAGCAGCTTAATGAGCGGGAGTCCCCACGAGCAGTACTTC. Its translation is CASSLMSGSPHEQYF.

The rearrangement links TRBV6-6 to TRBJ1-1, with 10 positions matching TRBD1. The junction had 7 bases not matched to a gene; V was cut back by 5 bases and J by 1 base. This CDR3 contains 16 residues. Germline-derived CDR1 and CDR2 are MNHNY and SVGAGI (reference sequence). The CDR3 region has the DNA TGTGCCAGCAGTGCAGAGACAGGGGGCCAGAACACTGAAGCTTTCTTT. Encoded protein: CASSAETGGQNTEAFF.

This clone came up a few times. The V and J genes are TRBV14 and TRBJ1-6; D is unclear. With 0 bases removed from V and 2 bases from J, the gap between germline ends came to 11 bases. This CDR3 region has 17 residues. The germline CDR1 and CDR2 sequences are SGHDN and FVKESK. In nucleotides, the CDR3 is TGTGCCAGCAGCCAAGATCGGAGGAGCGCCTATAATTCACCCCTCCACTTT. It translates to CASSQDRRSAYNSPLHF.

The count of this clone is one. This chain connects TRBV29-1 to TRBJ2-7; 7 bases align to TRBD2. This CDR3 is built from 12 residues. Germline CDR1 SQVTM, CDR2 ANQGSEA. The V segment lost 4 bases and the J segment 5 bases; nucleotides outside the gene matches: 5. CDR3 sequence: CSVVGGFHEQYF. Here the CDR3 DNA reads TGCAGCGTTGTGGGGGGGTTCCACGAGCAGTACTTC.

To note about this clone: Different DNA sequences within this sample yield the same CDR3. The rearrangement joins TRBV7-2 to TRBJ2-7; 8 bases agree with TRBD2. The ends lost 5 bases at V and 0 bases at J; junction bases unmatched: 3. This CDR3 comprises 14 residues. In germline, CDR1 is SGHTA, CDR2 FQGNSA. The CDR3 sequence is CASSPSGSSYEQYF. The DNA of the CDR3 is TGTGCCAGCAGCCCAAGCGGGAGCTCCTACGAGCAGTACTTC.

This clone was picked up a small number of times. The rearrangement uses TRBV6-5 and TRBJ2-7, with 10 positions matching TRBD2. Trimming removed 0 bases from V and 5 bases from J; junction bases left unmatched: 4. Germline V gene lookup returns CDR1 MNHEY and CDR2 SVGAGI. The CDR3 covers 15 residues. The CDR3 DNA reads as TGTGCCAGCAGTTACTCAGGTAGCGGGAGGAACGAGCAGTACTTC. Residues: CASSYSGSGRNEQYF.

The chain has TRBV28 and TRBJ2-5, with 7 nucleotides matching TRBD2. The CDR3 loop spans 15 amino acids. Germline loops: CDR1 MDHEN, CDR2 SYDVKM. V trimming: 6 bases; J trimming: 5 bases; junction bases outside the gene matches: 12. CDR3 sequence: CASSPPAGNAETQYF. CDR3 nucleotide sequence: TGTGCCAGCAGCCCCCCAGCGGGAAATGCGGAGACCCAGTACTTC. Full variable domain (missing parts from reference TRBV28 and TRBJ2-5): DVKVTQSSRYLVKRTGEKVFLECVQDMDHENMFWYRQDPGLGLRLIYFSYDVKMKEKGDIPEGYSVSREKKERFSLILESASTNQTSMYLCASSPPAGNAETQYFGPGTRLLVL.